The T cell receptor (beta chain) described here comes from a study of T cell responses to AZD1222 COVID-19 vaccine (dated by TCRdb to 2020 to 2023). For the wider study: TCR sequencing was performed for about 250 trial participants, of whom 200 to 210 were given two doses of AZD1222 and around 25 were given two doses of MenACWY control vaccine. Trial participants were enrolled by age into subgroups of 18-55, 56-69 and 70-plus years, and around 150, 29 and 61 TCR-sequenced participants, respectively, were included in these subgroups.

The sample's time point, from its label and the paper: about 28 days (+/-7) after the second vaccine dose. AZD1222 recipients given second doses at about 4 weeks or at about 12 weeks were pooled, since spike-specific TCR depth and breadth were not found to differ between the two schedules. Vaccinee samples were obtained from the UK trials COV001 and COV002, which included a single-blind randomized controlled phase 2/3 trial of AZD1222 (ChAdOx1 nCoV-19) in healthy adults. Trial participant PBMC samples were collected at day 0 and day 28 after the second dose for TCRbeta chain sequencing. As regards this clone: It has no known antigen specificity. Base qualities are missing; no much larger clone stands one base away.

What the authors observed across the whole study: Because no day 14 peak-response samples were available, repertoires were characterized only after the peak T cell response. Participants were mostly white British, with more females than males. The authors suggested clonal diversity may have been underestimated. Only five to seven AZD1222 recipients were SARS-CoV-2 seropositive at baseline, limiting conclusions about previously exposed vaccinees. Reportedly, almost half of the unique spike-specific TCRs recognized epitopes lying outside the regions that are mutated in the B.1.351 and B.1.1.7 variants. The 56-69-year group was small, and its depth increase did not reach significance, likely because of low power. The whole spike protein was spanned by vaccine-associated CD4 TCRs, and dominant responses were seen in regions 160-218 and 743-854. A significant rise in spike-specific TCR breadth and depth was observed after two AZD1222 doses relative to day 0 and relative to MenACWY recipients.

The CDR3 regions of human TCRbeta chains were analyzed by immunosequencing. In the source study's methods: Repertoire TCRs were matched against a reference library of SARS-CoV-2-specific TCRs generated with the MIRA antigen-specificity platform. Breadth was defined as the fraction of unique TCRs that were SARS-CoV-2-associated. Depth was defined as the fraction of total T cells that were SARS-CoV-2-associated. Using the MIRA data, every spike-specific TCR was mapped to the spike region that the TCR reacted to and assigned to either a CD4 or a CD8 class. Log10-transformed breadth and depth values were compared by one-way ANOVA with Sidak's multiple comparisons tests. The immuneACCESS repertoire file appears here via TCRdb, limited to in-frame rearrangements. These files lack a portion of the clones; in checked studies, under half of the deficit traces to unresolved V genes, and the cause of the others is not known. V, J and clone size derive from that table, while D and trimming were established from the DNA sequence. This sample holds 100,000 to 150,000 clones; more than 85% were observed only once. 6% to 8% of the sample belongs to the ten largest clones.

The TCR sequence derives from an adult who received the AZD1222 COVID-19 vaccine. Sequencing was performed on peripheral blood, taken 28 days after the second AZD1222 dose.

This receptor has the CDR3 CASSHLRAISSYNEQFF. The nucleotide sequence is given as TGTGCCAGCAGCCACCTGAGGGCTATTAGCTCCTACAATGAGCAGTTCTTC. The chain is assembled from TRBV3-1 (or the pseudogene TRBV3-2) and TRBJ2-1, and the D gene may be TRBD2, 5 bases matching. Via the germline V gene (reference sequence), CDR1 is LGHDT and CDR2 YNNKEL. V and J are truncated by 3 bases and 0 bases respectively, leaving an intervening sequence of 15 bases. CDR3 length: 17 amino acids, cysteine to phenylalanine. The read is trimmed to its CDR3 DNA, 51 bases read in frame from base 1.